The T cell receptor beta chain described here comes from a study of beta chain features in type 1 diabetes. Regarding the study as a whole: Shortening of TCRB CDR3s, moderate but significant, appeared in all four CD4+ subsets of Type 1 diabetes patients.

In its sample, this clone was seen a few times. As yet, its antigen is unknown. Expressed TCRB transcripts were sequenced after all isolated RNA was converted to cDNA. Measured with immunoSEQ multiplex PCR; TCRdb has only the in-frame clones, and not every one. The sample includes just over 600,000 clones, 15% of them seen just once. CDR3 length: 16 amino acids. Germline V lookup: CDR1 SEHNR, CDR2 FQNEAQ (reference sequence). V lost 3 bases and J lost 1, with 13 bases in between. The chain links TRBV7-9 to TRBJ1-5, with D unclear. The TCR sequence derives from a young man in good health. The material sequenced was naive CD4+ T cells from blood. CDR3 bases: TGTGCCAGCAGCTTCTCCCGAGGCGCCAGCAATCAGCCCCAGCATTTT. Translating it yields CASSFSRGASNQPQHF.